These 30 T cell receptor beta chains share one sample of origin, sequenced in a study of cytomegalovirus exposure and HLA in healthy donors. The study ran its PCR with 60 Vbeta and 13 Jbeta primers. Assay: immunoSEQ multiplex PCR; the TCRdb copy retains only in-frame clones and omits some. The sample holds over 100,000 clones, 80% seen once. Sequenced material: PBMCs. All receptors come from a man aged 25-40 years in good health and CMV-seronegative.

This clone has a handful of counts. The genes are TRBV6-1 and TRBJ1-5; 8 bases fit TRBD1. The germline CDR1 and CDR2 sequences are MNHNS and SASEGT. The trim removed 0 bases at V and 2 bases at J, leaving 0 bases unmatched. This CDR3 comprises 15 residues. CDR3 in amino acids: CASSEAGQGNQPQHF. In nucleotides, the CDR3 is TGTGCCAGCAGTGAAGCGGGACAGGGCAATCAGCCCCAGCATTTT.

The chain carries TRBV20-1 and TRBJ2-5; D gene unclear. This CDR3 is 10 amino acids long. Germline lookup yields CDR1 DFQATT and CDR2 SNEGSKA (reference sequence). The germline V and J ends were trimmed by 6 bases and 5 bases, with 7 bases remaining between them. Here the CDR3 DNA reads TGCAGTGCGCTCCGGGAGACCCAGTACTTC. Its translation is CSALRETQYF.

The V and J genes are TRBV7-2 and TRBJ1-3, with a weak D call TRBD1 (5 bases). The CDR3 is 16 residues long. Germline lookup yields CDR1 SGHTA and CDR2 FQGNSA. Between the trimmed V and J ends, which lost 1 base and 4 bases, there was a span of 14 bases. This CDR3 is CASSLGGGRVGNTIYF. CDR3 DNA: TGTGCCAGCAGCTTAGGGGGCGGTAGAGTAGGAAACACCATATATTTT.

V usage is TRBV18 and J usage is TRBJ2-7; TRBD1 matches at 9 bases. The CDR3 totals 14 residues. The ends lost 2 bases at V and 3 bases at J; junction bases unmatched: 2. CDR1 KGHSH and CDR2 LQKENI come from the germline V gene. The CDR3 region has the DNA TGTGCCAGCTCACCAGGGACAGGGCTCTACGAGCAGTACTTC. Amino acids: CASSPGTGLYEQYF.

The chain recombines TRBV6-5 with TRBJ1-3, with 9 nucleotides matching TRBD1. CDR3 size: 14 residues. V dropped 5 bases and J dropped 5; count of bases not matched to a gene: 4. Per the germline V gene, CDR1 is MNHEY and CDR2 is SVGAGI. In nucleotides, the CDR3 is TGTGCCAGCAGTCCGGACAGGGGACGAAACACCATATATTTT. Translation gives CASSPDRGRNTIYF.

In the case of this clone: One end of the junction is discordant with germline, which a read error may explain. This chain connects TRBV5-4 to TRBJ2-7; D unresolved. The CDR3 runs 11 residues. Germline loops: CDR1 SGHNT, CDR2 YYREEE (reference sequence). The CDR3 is CASSSQTGTNF. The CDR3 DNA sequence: TGTGCCAGCAGCTCCCAGACTGGCACTAACTTC.

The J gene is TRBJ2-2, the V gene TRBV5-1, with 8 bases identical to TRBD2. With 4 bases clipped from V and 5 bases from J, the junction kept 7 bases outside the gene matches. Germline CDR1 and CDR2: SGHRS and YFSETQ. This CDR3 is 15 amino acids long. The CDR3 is CASSPTRGGTGELFF. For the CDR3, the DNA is TGCGCCAGCAGCCCAACCCGGGGGGGAACCGGGGAGCTGTTTTTT.

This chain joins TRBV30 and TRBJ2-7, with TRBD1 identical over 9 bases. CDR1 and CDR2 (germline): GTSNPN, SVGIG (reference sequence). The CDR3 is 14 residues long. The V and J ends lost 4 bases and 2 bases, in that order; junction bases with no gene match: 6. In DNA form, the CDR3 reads TGTGCCTGGACACCGGGACAGGGCCCCTACGAGCAGTACTTC. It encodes CAWTPGQGPYEQYF.

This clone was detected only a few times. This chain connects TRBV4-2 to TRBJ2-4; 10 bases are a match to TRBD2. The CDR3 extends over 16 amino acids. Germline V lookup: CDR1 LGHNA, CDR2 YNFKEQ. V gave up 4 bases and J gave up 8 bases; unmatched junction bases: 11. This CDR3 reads CASSPGGEAGGDIQYF. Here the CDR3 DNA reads TGTGCCAGCAGCCCGGGGGGGGAAGCGGGAGGGGACATTCAGTACTTC.

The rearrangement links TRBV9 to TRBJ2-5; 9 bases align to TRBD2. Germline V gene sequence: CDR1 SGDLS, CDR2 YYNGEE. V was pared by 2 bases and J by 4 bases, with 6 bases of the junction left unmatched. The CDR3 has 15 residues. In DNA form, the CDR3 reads TGTGCCAGCAGCGTCGATCCGGGACTAGCAGAGACCCAGTACTTC. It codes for CASSVDPGLAETQYF.

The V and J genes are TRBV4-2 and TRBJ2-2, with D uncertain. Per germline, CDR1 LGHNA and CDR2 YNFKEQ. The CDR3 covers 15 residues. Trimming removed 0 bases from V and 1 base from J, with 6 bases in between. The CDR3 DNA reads TGTGCCAGCAGCCAAGAATCCCGGAACACCGGGGAGCTGTTTTTT. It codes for CASSQESRNTGELFF.

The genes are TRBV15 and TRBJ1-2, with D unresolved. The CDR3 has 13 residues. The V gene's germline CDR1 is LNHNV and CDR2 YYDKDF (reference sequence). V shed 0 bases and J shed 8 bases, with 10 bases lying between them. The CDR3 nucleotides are TGTGCCACCAGCAGAGAGGAGGGCGTGGGCTACACCTTC. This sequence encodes CATSREEGVGYTF.

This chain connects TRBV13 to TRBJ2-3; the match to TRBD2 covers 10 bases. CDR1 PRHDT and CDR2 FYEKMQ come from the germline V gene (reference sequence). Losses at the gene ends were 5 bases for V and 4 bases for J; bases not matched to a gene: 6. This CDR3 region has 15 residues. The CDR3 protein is CASSPSGGASDTQYF. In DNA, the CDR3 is TGTGCCAGCAGCCCGAGCGGGGGGGCTTCAGATACGCAGTATTTT.

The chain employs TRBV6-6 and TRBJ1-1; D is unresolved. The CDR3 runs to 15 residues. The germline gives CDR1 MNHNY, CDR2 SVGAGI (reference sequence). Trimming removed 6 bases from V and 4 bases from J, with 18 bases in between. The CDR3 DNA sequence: TGTGCCAGCAGCGCCCCTTCATCGGGTCGCACTGAAGCTTTCTTT. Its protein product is CASSAPSSGRTEAFF.

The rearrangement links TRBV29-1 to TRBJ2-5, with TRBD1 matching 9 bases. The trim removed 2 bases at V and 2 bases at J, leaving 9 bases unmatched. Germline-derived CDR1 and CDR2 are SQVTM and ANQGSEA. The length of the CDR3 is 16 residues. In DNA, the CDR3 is TGCAGCGTTGAAAGACGAGGAGACAGGGGGCAAGAGACCCAGTACTTC. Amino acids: CSVERRGDRGQETQYF.

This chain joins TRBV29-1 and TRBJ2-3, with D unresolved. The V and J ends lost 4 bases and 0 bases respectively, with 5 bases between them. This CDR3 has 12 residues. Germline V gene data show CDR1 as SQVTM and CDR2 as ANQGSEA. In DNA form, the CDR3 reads TGCAGCGTTGTTTCTAGCACAGATACGCAGTATTTT. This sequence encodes CSVVSSTDTQYF.

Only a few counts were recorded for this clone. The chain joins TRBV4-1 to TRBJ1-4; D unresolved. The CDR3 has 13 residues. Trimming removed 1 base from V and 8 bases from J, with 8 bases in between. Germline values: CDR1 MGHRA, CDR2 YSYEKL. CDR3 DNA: TGCGCCAGCAGCCAAGTGAACGGGGAAAAACTGTTTTTT. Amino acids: CASSQVNGEKLFF.

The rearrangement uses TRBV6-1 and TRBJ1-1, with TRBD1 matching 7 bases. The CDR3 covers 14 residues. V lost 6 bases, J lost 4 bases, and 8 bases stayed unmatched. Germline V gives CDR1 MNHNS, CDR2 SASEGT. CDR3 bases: TGTGCCAGCAGACTCCGGGACAGCCCCACTGAAGCTTTCTTT. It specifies CASRLRDSPTEAFF.

Written as DNA, the CDR3 is TGTGCCAGCAGTTACCCTGGACAGGGGGCGTCCTACGAGCAGTACTTC. Protein product: CASSYPGQGASYEQYF. This chain connects TRBV6-5 to TRBJ2-7; 11 positions agree with TRBD1. The CDR3 totals 16 residues. Looked up from germline, CDR1 is MNHEY and CDR2 is SVGAGI. Trimming at V came to 2 bases and at J to 1 base, leaving 4 bases not matched to a gene.

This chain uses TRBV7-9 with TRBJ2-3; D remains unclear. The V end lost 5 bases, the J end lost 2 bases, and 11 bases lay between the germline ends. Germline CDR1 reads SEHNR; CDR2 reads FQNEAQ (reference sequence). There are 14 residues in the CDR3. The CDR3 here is CASSANPDTDTQYF. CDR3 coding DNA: TGTGCCAGCAGCGCTAACCCTGACACAGATACGCAGTATTTT.

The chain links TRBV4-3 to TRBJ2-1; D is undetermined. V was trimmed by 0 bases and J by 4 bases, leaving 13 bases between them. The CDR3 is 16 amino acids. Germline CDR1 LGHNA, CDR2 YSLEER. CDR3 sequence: CASSQELMAAYNEQFF. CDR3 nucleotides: TGCGCCAGCAGCCAAGAGTTGATGGCGGCTTACAATGAGCAGTTCTTC.

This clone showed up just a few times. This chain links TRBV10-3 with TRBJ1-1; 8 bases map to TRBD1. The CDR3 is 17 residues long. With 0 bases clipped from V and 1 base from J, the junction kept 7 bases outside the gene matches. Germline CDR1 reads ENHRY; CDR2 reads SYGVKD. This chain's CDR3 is CAISESTGGGANTEAFF. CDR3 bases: TGTGCCATCAGTGAGTCTACAGGGGGTGGGGCGAACACTGAAGCTTTCTTT.

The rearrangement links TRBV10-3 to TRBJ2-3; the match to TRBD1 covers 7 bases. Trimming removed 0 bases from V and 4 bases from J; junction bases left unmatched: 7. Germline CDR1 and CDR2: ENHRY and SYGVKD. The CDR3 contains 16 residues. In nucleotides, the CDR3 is TGTGCCATCAGTGAGTCTGCAGGGGGTAGTGCAGATACGCAGTATTTT. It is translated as CAISESAGGSADTQYF.

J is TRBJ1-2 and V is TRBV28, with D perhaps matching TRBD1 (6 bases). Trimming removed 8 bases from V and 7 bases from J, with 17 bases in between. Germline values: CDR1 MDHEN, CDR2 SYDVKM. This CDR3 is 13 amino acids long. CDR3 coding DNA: TGTGCCAGCGACTGGGGGGGCGCTGGTGGCTACACCTTC. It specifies CASDWGGAGGYTF.

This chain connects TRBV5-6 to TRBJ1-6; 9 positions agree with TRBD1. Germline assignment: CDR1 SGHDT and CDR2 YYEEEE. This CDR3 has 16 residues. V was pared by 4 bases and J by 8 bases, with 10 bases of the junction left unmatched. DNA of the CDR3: TGTGCCAGCAGCCCAAATTCCGGGACAGGGTATTCACCCCTCCACTTT. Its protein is CASSPNSGTGYSPLHF. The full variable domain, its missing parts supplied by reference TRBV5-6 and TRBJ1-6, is DAGVTQSPTHLIKTRGQQVTLRCSPKSGHDTVSWYQQALGQGPQFIFQYYEEEERQRGNFPDRFSGHQFPNYSSELNVNALLLGDSALYLCASSPNSGTGYSPLHFGNGTRLTVT.

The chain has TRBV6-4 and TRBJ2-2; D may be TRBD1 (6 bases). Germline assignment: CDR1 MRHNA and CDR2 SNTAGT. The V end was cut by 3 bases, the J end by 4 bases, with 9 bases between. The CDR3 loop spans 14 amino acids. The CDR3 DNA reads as TGTGCCAGCAGTGAGGCAGGGGCCACCGGGGAGCTGTTTTTT. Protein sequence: CASSEAGATGELFF.

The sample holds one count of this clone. The CDR3 region has the DNA TGTGCCAGCAGTTACGTCCAGGTGAACACTGAAGCTTTCTTT. Translation: CASSYVQVNTEAFF. This chain uses TRBV6-5 with TRBJ1-1; D remains ambiguous. V dropped 2 bases and J dropped 0 bases, with 7 bases sitting between them. Germline CDR1 and CDR2: MNHEY and SVGAGI. The CDR3 covers 14 residues.

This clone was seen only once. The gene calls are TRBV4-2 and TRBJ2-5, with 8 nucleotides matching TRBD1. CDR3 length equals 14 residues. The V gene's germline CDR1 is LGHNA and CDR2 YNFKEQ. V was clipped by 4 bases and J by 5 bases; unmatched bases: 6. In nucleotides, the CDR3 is TGTGCCAGCAGCCTGACAGGGGCGACTGAGACCCAGTACTTC. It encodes CASSLTGATETQYF.

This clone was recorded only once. The CDR3 DNA reads as TGTGCCAGCAGCCAAGGACAGATCTACGAGCAGTACTTC. It translates to CASSQGQIYEQYF. V and J are TRBV14 and TRBJ2-7, with D perhaps matching TRBD1 (5 bases). The CDR3 consists of 13 residues. Trimming removed 1 base from V and 3 bases from J, with 7 bases in between. The germline V gene encodes CDR1 SGHDN and CDR2 FVKESK.

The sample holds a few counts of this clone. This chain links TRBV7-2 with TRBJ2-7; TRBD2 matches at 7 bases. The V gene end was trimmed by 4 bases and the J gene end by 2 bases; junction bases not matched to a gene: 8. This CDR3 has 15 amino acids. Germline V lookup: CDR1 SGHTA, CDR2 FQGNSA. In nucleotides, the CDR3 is TGTGCCAGCAGCTCCCTTTTAGGGACTACCTACGAGCAGTACTTC. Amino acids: CASSSLLGTTYEQYF.